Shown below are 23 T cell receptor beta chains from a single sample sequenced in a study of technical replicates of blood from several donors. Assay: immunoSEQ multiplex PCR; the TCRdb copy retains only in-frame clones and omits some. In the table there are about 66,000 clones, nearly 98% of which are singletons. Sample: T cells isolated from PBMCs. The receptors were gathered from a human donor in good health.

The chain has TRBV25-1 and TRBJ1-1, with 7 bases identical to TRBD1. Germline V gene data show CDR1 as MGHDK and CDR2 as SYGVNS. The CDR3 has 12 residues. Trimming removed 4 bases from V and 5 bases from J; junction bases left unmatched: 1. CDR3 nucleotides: TGTGCCAGCAGTGCAGGGGGAACTGAAGCTTTCTTT. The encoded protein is CASSAGGTEAFF. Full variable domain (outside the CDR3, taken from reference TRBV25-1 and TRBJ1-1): EADIYQTPRYLVIGTGKKITLECSQTMGHDKMYWYQQDPGMELHLIHYSYGVNSTEKGDLSSESTVSRIRTEHFPLTLESARPSHTSQYLCASSAGGTEAFFGQGTRLTVV.

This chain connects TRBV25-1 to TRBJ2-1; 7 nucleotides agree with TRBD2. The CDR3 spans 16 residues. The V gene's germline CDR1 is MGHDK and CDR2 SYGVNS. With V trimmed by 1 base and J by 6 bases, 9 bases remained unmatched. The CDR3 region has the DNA TGTGCCAGCAGTGAATTGTTAGCGGGTAGGATCAATGAGCAGTTCTTC. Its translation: CASSELLAGRINEQFF.

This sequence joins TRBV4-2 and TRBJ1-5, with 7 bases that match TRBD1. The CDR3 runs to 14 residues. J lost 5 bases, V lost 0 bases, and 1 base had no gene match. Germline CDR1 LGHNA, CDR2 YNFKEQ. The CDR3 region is CASSQDQGDQPQHF. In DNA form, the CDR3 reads TGTGCCAGCAGCCAAGATCAGGGGGATCAGCCCCAGCATTTT.

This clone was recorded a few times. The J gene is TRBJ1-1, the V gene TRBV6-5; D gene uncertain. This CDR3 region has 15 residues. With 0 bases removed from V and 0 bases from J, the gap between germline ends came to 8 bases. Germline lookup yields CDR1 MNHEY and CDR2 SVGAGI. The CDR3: CASSYSEAVNTEAFF. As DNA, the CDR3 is TGTGCCAGCAGTTACTCCGAGGCGGTGAACACTGAAGCTTTCTTT.

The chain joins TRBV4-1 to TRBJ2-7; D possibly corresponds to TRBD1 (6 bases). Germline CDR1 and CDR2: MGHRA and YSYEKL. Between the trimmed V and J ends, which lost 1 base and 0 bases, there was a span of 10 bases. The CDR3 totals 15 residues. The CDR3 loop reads CASSQGGGISYEQYF. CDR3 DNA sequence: TGCGCCAGCAGCCAAGGAGGGGGTATCTCCTACGAGCAGTACTTC.

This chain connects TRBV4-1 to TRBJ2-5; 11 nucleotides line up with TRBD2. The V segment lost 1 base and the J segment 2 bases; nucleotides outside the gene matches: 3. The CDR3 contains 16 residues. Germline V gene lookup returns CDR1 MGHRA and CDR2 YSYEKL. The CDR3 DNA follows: TGCGCCAGCAGCCAAGTGGGACTAGCGGAACAAGAGACCCAGTACTTC. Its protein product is CASSQVGLAEQETQYF.

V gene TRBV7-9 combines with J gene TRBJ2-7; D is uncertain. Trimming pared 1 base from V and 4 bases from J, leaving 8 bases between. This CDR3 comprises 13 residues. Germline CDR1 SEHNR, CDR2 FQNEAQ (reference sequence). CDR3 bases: TGTGCCAGCAGCTTAGAGACAAGATACGAGCAGTACTTC. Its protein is CASSLETRYEQYF.

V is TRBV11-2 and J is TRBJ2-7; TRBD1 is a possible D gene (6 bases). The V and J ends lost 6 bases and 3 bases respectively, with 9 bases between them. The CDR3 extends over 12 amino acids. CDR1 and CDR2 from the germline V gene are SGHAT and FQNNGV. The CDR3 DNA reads TGTGCCAGCAGAACAGGGAGCTACGAGCAGTACTTC. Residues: CASRTGSYEQYF.

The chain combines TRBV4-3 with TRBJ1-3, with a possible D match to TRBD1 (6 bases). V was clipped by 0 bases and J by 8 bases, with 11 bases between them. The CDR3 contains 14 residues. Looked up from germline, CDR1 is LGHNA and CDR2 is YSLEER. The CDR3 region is CASSQDRGAYTIYF. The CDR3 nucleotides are TGCGCCAGCAGCCAAGATCGGGGGGCATACACCATATATTTT.

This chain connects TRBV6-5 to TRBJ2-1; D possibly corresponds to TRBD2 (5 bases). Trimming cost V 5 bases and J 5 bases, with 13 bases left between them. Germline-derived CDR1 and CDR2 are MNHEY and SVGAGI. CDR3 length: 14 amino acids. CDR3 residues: CASSLGGLNNEQFF. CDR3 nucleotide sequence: TGTGCCAGCAGTCTAGGAGGTTTAAACAATGAGCAGTTCTTC.

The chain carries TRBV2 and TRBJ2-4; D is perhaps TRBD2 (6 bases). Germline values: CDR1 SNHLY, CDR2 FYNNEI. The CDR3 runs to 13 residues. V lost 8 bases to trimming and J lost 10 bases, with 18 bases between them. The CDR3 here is CASDTSMDGIQYF. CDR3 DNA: TGTGCCAGCGACACTAGCATGGATGGTATTCAGTACTTC.

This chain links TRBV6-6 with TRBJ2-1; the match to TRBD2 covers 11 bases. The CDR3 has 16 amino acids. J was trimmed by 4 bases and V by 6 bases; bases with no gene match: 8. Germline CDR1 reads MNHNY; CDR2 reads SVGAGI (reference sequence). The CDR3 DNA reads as TGTGCCAGCAGACAGCTAGCGGGAGGCGCGTACAATGAGCAGTTCTTC. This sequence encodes CASRQLAGGAYNEQFF.

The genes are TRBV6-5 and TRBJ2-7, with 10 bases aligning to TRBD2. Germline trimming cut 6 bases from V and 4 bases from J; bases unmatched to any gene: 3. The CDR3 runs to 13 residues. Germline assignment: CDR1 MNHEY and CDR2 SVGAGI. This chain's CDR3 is CASRTSGLYEQYF. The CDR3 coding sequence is TGTGCCAGCAGGACTAGCGGGTTATACGAGCAGTACTTC.

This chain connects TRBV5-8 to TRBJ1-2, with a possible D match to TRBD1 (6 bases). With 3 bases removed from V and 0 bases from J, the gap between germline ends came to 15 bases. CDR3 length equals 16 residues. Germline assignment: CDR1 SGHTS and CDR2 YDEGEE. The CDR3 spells CASSSYREYTNYGYTF. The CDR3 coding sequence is TGTGCCAGCAGCTCTTACAGGGAATATACTAACTATGGCTACACCTTC.

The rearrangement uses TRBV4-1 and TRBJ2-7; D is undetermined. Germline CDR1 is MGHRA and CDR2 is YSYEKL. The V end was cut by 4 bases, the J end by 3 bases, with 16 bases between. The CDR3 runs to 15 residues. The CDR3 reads CASSRPSGSIYEQYF. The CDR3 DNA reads TGCGCCAGCAGCCGCCCATCCGGGTCGATCTACGAGCAGTACTTC.

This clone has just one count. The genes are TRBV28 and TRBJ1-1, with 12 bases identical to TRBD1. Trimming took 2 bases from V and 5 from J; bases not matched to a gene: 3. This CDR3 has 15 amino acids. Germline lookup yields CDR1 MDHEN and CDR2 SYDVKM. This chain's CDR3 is CASSLGGQGATEAFF. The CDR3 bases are TGTGCCAGCAGTTTAGGGGGACAGGGGGCTACTGAAGCTTTCTTT.

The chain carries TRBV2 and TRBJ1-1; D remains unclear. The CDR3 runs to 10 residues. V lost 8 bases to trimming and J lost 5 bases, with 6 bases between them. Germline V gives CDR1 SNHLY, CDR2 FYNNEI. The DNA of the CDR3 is TGTGCCAGCTTGAGGACTGAAGCTTTCTTT. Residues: CASLRTEAFF.

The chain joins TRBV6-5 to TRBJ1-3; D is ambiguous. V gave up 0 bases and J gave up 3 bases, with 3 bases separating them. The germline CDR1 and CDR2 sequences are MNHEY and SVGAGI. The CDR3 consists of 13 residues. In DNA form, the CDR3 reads TGTGCCAGCAGTTACTCGAGTGGAAACACCATATATTTT. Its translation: CASSYSSGNTIYF.

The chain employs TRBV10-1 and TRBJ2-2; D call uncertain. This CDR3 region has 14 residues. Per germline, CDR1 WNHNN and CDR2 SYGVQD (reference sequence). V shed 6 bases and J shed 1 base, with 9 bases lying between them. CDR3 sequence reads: CASRYTENTGELFF. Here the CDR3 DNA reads TGCGCCAGCAGGTACACCGAGAACACCGGGGAGCTGTTTTTT.

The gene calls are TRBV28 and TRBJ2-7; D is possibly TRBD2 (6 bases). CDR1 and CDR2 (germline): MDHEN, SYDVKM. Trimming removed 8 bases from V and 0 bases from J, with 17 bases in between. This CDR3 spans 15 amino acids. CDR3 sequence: CASEDIGGFSYEQYF. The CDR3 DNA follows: TGTGCCAGCGAAGATATCGGGGGATTCTCCTACGAGCAGTACTTC.

The CDR3 spells CASIGQANTEAFF. In nucleotides, the CDR3 is TGTGCCAGCATTGGACAGGCGAACACTGAAGCTTTCTTT. This chain connects TRBV25-1 to TRBJ1-1; 7 bases fit TRBD1. The CDR3 consists of 13 residues. Per the germline V gene, CDR1 is MGHDK and CDR2 is SYGVNS. V shed 7 bases and J 1 base; nucleotides not matched to a gene: 3. The full variable domain, rest sourced from reference TRBV25-1 and TRBJ1-1, is EADIYQTPRYLVIGTGKKITLECSQTMGHDKMYWYQQDPGMELHLIHYSYGVNSTEKGDLSSESTVSRIRTEHFPLTLESARPSHTSQYLCASIGQANTEAFFGQGTRLTVV.

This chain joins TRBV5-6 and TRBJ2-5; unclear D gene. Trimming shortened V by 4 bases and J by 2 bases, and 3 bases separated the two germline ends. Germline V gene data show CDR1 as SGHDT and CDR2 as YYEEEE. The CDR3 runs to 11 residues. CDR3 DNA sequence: TGTGCCAGCAGCCGGCAAGAGACCCAGTACTTC. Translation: CASSRQETQYF.

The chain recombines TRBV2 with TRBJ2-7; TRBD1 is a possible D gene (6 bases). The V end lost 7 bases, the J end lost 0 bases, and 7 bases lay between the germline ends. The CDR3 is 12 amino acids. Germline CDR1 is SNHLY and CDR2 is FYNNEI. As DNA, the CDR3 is TGTGCCAGCACGGACAGCTCCTACGAGCAGTACTTC. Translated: CASTDSSYEQYF.